This T cell receptor (beta chain) appears in the sequencing data of a study of shared clonotypes between healthy human individuals. For the study at large: Researchers assigned three CD4 naive, three CD4 memory, two CD8 naive and one CD8 memory plate to each donor. Study results and caveats: Rarefaction revealed incomplete sorted-subset sequencing despite large depth. Collection of samples was limited to blood; tissue repertoires likely differ.

TCRdb keeps only in-frame clones here, not all; method: immunoSEQ multiplex PCR. Found here are about 1 million clones, around 74% of them singletons; the top ten hold 1.4%. Turning to this clone: Its antigen is unidentified.

The material sequenced was memory CD4+ T cells sorted from blood. The subset: CD45RA-negative fraction. This sequence was found in a man aged 18 to 29 in good health.

The chain's CDR3 is CASSSRDSSNQPQHF. The CDR3 region has the DNA TGTGCCAGCAGCTCCCGGGACAGTAGCAATCAGCCCCAGCATTTT. This chain links TRBV7-8 with TRBJ1-5; the match to TRBD1 covers 7 bases. The CDR3 covers 15 residues. CDR1 is SGHVS, CDR2 FQNEAQ, per germline. After removal of 4 bases from V and 0 bases from J, the junction contained 3 bases not matched to a gene.